This T cell receptor (beta chain) was captured in a study of T cells after yellow fever vaccination. The CDR3 covers 16 residues. CDR1 is MGHRA and CDR2 is YSYEKL in the germline V gene. V gave up 2 bases and J gave up 3 bases; unmatched junction bases: 7. TCRdb re-called the 5' RACE reads through MiXCR, storing one row per CDR3 protein. The sample yields hundreds of thousands of distinct CDR3 sequences, 15% to 20% seen once. Material: PBMCs, obtained before the yellow fever booster vaccination. This TCR was sampled from a man aged 18-30 years who received the YFV17D yellow fever vaccine. The chain is built from TRBV4-1 and TRBJ1-1; TRBD1 matches at 9 bases. CDR3 residues: CASSQRRDRAYTEAFF. In nucleotides, the CDR3 is TGCGCCAGCAGCCAACGGCGGGACAGGGCTTACACTGAAGCTTTCTTT.